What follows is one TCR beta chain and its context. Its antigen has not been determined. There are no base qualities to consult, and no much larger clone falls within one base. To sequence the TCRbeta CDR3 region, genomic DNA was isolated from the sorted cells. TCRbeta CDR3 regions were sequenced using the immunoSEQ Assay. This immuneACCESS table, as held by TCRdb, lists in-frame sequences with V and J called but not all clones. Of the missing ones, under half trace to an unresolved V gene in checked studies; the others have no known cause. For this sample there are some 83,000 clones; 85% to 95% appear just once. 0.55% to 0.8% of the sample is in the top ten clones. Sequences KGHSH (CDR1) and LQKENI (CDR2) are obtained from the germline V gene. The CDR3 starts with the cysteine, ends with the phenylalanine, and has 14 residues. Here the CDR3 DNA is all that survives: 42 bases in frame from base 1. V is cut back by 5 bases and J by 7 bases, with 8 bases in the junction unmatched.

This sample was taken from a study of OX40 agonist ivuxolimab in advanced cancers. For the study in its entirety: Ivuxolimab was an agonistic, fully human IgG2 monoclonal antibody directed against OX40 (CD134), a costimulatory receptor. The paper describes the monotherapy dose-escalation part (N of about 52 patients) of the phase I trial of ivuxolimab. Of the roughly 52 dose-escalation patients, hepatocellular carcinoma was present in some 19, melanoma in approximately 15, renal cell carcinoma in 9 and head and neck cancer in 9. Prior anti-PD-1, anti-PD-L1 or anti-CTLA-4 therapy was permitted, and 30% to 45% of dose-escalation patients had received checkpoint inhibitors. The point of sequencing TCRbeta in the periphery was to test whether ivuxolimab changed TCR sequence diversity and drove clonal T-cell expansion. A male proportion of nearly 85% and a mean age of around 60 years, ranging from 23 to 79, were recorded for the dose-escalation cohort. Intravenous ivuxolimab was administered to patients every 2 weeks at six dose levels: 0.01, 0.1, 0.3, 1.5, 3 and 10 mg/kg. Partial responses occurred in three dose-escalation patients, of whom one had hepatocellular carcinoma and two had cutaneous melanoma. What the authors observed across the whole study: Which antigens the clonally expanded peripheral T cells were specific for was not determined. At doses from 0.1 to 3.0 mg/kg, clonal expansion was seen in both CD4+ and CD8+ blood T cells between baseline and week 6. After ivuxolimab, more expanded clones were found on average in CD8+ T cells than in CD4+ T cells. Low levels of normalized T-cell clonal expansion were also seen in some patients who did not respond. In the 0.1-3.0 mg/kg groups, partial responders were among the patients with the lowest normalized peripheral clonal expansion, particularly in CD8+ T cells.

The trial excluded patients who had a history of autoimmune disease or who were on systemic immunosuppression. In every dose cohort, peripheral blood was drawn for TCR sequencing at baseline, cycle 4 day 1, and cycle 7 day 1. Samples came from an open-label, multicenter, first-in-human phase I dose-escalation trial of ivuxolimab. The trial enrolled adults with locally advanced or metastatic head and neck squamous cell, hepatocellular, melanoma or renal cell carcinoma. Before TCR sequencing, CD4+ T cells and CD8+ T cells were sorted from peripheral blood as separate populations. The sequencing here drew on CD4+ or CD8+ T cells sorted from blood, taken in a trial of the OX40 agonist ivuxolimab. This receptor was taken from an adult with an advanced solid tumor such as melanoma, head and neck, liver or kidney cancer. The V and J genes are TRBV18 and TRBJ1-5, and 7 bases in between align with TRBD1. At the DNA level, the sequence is TGTGCCAGCTCATCTACAGGGGCAAGGCAGCCCCAGCATTTT. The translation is CASSSTGARQPQHF.